This is a list of T cell receptor beta chains from one sample in a study of HIV-infected patients and healthy controls. TCRdb redid the calling of the 5' RACE reads with MiXCR, one entry per CDR3 protein. The sample carries 6,000 to 9,500 distinct CDR3 sequences, 9% to 9.5% recorded once. Sequenced here: blood, sampled before antiretroviral therapy. The receptor set was obtained from an adult with HIV infection. The CDR3 runs from the conserved cysteine through the conserved F or W. Each record gives: V gene, D gene, J gene, clone size, CDR3 DNA, CDR3 protein. D genes are given only for firm matches. Clone size appears in some rows only: once, few, many, or a class for an expanded clone.

V: TRBV6-5
D: TRBD2
J: TRBJ2-7
size: medium-sized
DNA: TGTGCCAGCCAACCTTTACCGGGTAGCGGGGCCTATGGCTACGAGCAGTACTTC
CDR3: CASQPLPGSGAYGYEQYF

V: TRBV6-1
D: NA
J: TRBJ2-4
size: medium-sized
DNA: TGTGCCAGCATGGGGGAGAGCATTCAGTACTTC
CDR3: CASMGESIQYF

V: TRBV6-2/TRBV6-3
D: TRBD2
J: TRBJ2-3
size: medium-sized
DNA: TGTGCCAGCAGTTACCGCGGGAGGTGGTCAGATACGCAGTATTTT
CDR3: CASSYRGRWSDTQYF

V: TRBV19
D: NA
J: TRBJ2-7
size: NA
DNA: TGTGCCAGTAGTACCCGGGCCGATTACTACGAGCAGTACTTC
CDR3: CASSTRADYYEQYF

V: TRBV10-1
D: NA
J: TRBJ1-5
size: medium-sized
DNA: TGCGCCAGCAGTGAGGGTAGCAATCAGCCCCAGCATTTT
CDR3: CASSEGSNQPQHF

V: TRBV6-6
D: TRBD2
J: TRBJ2-7
size: medium-sized
DNA: TGTGCCAGCATGACTGTAAGTAGCGGGATGGACGAGCAGTACTTC
CDR3: CASMTVSSGMDEQYF

V: TRBV5-5
D: NA
J: TRBJ1-6
size: many
DNA: TGTGCCAGCAGCCCCAAGGCTTCCCGTTATAATTCACCCCTCCACTTT
CDR3: CASSPKASRYNSPLHF

V: TRBV28
D: TRBD2
J: TRBJ2-2
size: many
DNA: TGTGCCAGCAGTTTTCCCCCGGGACTAGCCCGAACCGGGGAGCTGTTTTTT
CDR3: CASSFPPGLARTGELFF

V: TRBV5-1
D: NA
J: TRBJ1-1
size: few
DNA: TGCGCCAGCAAAAGGGTCGACACTGAAGCTTTCTTT
CDR3: CASKRVDTEAFF

V: TRBV27
D: TRBD1
J: TRBJ2-1
size: many
DNA: TGTGCCAGCAGTTTTTGGACAGGGGGAGTCAATGAGCAGTTCTTC
CDR3: CASSFWTGGVNEQFF

V: TRBV9
D: NA
J: TRBJ2-1
size: many
DNA: TGTGCCAGCAGCGGCCTCAATGAGCAGTTCTTC
CDR3: CASSGLNEQFF

V: TRBV5-6
D: NA
J: TRBJ2-6
size: many
DNA: TGTGCCAGCAGCCCTCCCCAATGGTCTGGGGCCAACGTCCTGACTTTC
CDR3: CASSPPQWSGANVLTF

V: TRBV11-2
D: NA
J: TRBJ2-3
size: medium-sized
DNA: TGTGCCAGCAGCCTAAATCAGGCCACAGATACGCAGTATTTT
CDR3: CASSLNQATDTQYF

V: TRBV27
D: NA
J: TRBJ1-1
size: few
DNA: TGTGCCAGCAGCCTCAATGGAGCGAACACTGAAGCTTTCTTT
CDR3: CASSLNGANTEAFF

V: TRBV27
D: NA
J: TRBJ2-3
size: many
DNA: TGTGCCAGCAGTTTTAAGTATTTT
CDR3: CASSFKYF

V: TRBV5-6
D: NA
J: TRBJ2-6
size: many
DNA: TGTGCCAGCAGCTTGACCCATGGCTCTGGGGCCAACGTCCTGACTTTC
CDR3: CASSLTHGSGANVLTF

V: TRBV5-5
D: TRBD2
J: TRBJ2-3
size: NA
DNA: TGTGCCAGCAGCTTGCGGCTATTAGGGACTAGCGGGGCAGATACGCAGTATTTT
CDR3: CASSLRLLGTSGADTQYF

V: TRBV15
D: TRBD1
J: TRBJ2-7
size: many
DNA: TGTGCCACCAGCAGAGGTAGGACAGGGGGATCCTACGAGCAGTACTTC
CDR3: CATSRGRTGGSYEQYF

V: TRBV9
D: NA
J: TRBJ1-5
size: many
DNA: TGTGCCAGCAGCCCTGGAGGTTCCAATCAGCCCCAGCATTTT
CDR3: CASSPGGSNQPQHF

V: TRBV10-3
D: NA
J: TRBJ2-7
size: many
DNA: TGTGCCATCAGTGAGTCGAGTATGGGACTCCGCTCCTACGAGCAGTACTTC
CDR3: CAISESSMGLRSYEQYF

V: TRBV20-1
D: TRBD1
J: TRBJ2-2
size: NA
DNA: TGCAGTGCTAAGGACAGGGAGGCCGGGGAGCTGTTTTTT
CDR3: CSAKDREAGELFF

V: TRBV12-5
D: NA
J: TRBJ1-1
size: many
DNA: TGTGCTAGTGGTTTAGGAGGGAACACTGAAGCTTTCTTT
CDR3: CASGLGGNTEAFF

V: TRBV27
D: TRBD2
J: TRBJ2-7
size: many
DNA: TGTGCCAGCAGTTTTGGGGGGAGGGTCTACGAGCAGTACTTC
CDR3: CASSFGGRVYEQYF

V: TRBV6-6
D: NA
J: TRBJ2-5
size: medium-sized
DNA: TGTGCCAGCTTGACCCAAGAGACCCAGTACTTC
CDR3: CASLTQETQYF

V: TRBV20-1
D: NA
J: TRBJ2-6
size: many
DNA: TGCAGTGCTAGCGAGATAAGGAGATTCAGCTCTGGGGCCAACGTCCTGACTTTC
CDR3: CSASEIRRFSSGANVLTF

V: TRBV6-1
D: NA
J: TRBJ1-2
size: many
DNA: TGTGCCAGCAGTTTGGACGGTAACTATGGCTACACCTTC
CDR3: CASSLDGNYGYTF